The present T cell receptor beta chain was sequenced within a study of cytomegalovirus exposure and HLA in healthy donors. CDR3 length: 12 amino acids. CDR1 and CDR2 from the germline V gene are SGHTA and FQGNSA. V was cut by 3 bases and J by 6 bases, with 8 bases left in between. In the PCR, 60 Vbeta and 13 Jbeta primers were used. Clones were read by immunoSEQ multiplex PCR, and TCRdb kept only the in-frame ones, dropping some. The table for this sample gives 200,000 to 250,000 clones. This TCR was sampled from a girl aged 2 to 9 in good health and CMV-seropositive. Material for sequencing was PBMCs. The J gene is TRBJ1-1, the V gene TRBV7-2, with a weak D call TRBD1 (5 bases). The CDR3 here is CASSFPGSEAFF. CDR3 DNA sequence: TGTGCCAGCAGCTTCCCAGGGTCTGAAGCTTTCTTT.